A selection of T cell receptor beta chains follows, all from one sample in a study of early T cells in non-severe SARS-CoV-2 infection. TCRdb called the 5' RACE reads again in MiXCR, with one record for every CDR3 protein. The sample carries fewer than 35,000 distinct CDR3 sequences, roughly 4.4% recorded once. The sequencing sample was made of whole blood. These receptors all stem from an adult who was a healthcare worker with PCR-confirmed SARS-CoV-2 infection or an uninfected control (not recorded which). The CDR3 runs from the conserved cysteine through the conserved F or W. Each record gives: clone size, D gene, J gene, V gene, CDR3 protein, CDR3 DNA. D genes are given only for firm matches. The size entry is marked missing in some rows and otherwise reads once, few, many or a size class.

clone size: many
D gene: -
J gene: TRBJ2-5
V gene: TRBV5-1
CDR3 protein: CASRRDSHPQETQYF
CDR3 DNA: TGCGCCAGCAGACGTGACTCACACCCCCAAGAGACCCAGTACTTC

clone size: -
D gene: -
J gene: TRBJ2-7
V gene: TRBV5-6
CDR3 protein: CASALGYEQYF
CDR3 DNA: TGTGCCAGCGCCCTCGGCTACGAGCAGTACTTC

clone size: many
D gene: TRBD1
J gene: TRBJ1-1
V gene: TRBV5-8
CDR3 protein: CASSLGTGEGDAFF
CDR3 DNA: TGTGCCAGCAGCTTGGGAACAGGGGAGGGGGACGCTTTCTTT

clone size: few
D gene: -
J gene: TRBJ2-3
V gene: TRBV13
CDR3 protein: CASRMGGSTDTQYF
CDR3 DNA: TGTGCCAGCAGAATGGGTGGGAGCACAGATACGCAGTATTTT

clone size: few
D gene: -
J gene: TRBJ2-2
V gene: TRBV11-2
CDR3 protein: CASRFIPGELFF
CDR3 DNA: TGTGCCAGCAGGTTCATTCCCGGGGAGCTGTTTTTT

clone size: many
D gene: -
J gene: TRBJ1-2
V gene: TRBV6-5
CDR3 protein: CASSSQGVGGYTF
CDR3 DNA: TGTGCCAGCAGTTCCCAGGGAGTTGGCGGCTACACCTTC

clone size: many
D gene: -
J gene: TRBJ1-1
V gene: TRBV27
CDR3 protein: CASSFRLSTEAFF
CDR3 DNA: TGTGCCAGCAGTTTCCGACTGAGCACTGAAGCTTTCTTT

clone size: many
D gene: -
J gene: TRBJ2-1
V gene: TRBV20-1
CDR3 protein: CSARDRAGLSYNEQFF
CDR3 DNA: TGCAGTGCTAGAGATCGGGCGGGCCTGTCCTACAATGAGCAGTTCTTC

clone size: many
D gene: TRBD2
J gene: TRBJ2-1
V gene: TRBV11-2
CDR3 protein: CASSLVEGTSVSVHEQFF
CDR3 DNA: TGTGCCAGCAGCTTAGTGGAGGGGACTAGCGTTAGTGTTCATGAGCAGTTCTTC

clone size: many
D gene: -
J gene: TRBJ1-2
V gene: TRBV12-3/TRBV12-4
CDR3 protein: CASSLGTSFINYGYTF
CDR3 DNA: TGTGCCAGCAGTTTGGGGACAAGCTTCATTAACTATGGCTACACCTTC

clone size: many
D gene: TRBD2
J gene: TRBJ2-3
V gene: TRBV6-2/TRBV6-3
CDR3 protein: CASSYGSSGSDTQYF
CDR3 DNA: TGTGCCAGCAGTTACGGCTCTAGCGGGAGCGATACGCAGTATTTT

clone size: few
D gene: TRBD2
J gene: TRBJ2-7
V gene: TRBV19
CDR3 protein: CASSIGLAGTYEQYF
CDR3 DNA: TGTGCCAGTAGTATCGGGCTAGCGGGGACCTACGAGCAGTACTTC

clone size: many
D gene: TRBD2
J gene: TRBJ2-1
V gene: TRBV20-1
CDR3 protein: CSASWPSGRGSEQFF
CDR3 DNA: TGCAGTGCTAGCTGGCCTAGCGGGAGGGGAAGTGAGCAGTTCTTC

clone size: many
D gene: -
J gene: TRBJ2-1
V gene: TRBV4-1
CDR3 protein: CASSQDIRKFNEQFF
CDR3 DNA: TGCGCCAGCAGCCAAGACATCCGGAAATTCAATGAGCAGTTCTTC

clone size: many
D gene: TRBD2
J gene: TRBJ2-1
V gene: TRBV11-2
CDR3 protein: CASSPRLAGTYNEQFF
CDR3 DNA: TGTGCCAGCAGCCCCAGACTAGCGGGAACATACAATGAGCAGTTCTTC

clone size: few
D gene: -
J gene: TRBJ2-7
V gene: TRBV20-1
CDR3 protein: CSASRGYYEQYF
CDR3 DNA: TGCAGTGCTAGCAGGGGATACTACGAGCAGTACTTC

clone size: many
D gene: TRBD2
J gene: TRBJ2-1
V gene: TRBV20-1
CDR3 protein: CSAPWTSGAYNEQFF
CDR3 DNA: TGCAGTGCCCCCTGGACTAGCGGGGCCTACAATGAGCAGTTCTTC

clone size: many
D gene: TRBD1
J gene: TRBJ1-1
V gene: TRBV20-1
CDR3 protein: CSVGQGWWSGLTEAFF
CDR3 DNA: TGCAGTGTAGGACAGGGCTGGTGGTCCGGGCTCACTGAAGCTTTCTTT

clone size: many
D gene: TRBD2
J gene: TRBJ2-1
V gene: TRBV6-6
CDR3 protein: CASILGLAGNNEQFF
CDR3 DNA: TGTGCCAGCATACTCGGACTAGCGGGGAACAATGAGCAGTTCTTC

clone size: many
D gene: TRBD1
J gene: TRBJ2-4
V gene: TRBV11-1
CDR3 protein: CASSLVGQGRDIQYF
CDR3 DNA: TGTGCCAGCAGCTTAGTGGGACAGGGACGGGACATTCAGTACTTC

clone size: many
D gene: -
J gene: TRBJ2-1
V gene: TRBV29-1
CDR3 protein: CSVEGTTLTYNEQFF
CDR3 DNA: TGCAGCGTTGAAGGGACTACCCTAACCTACAATGAGCAGTTCTTC

clone size: few
D gene: -
J gene: TRBJ2-2
V gene: TRBV4-2
CDR3 protein: CASSQGLGNTGELFF
CDR3 DNA: TGTGCCAGCAGCCAAGGACTAGGGAACACCGGGGAGCTGTTTTTT

clone size: many
D gene: -
J gene: TRBJ2-3
V gene: TRBV5-6
CDR3 protein: CASSQGDTQYF
CDR3 DNA: TGTGCCAGCAGCCAAGGTGATACGCAGTATTTT

clone size: many
D gene: TRBD2
J gene: TRBJ2-7
V gene: TRBV28
CDR3 protein: CASSLGLREGDEQYF
CDR3 DNA: TGTGCCAGCAGCCTCGGTTTGCGGGAGGGAGACGAGCAGTACTTC

clone size: few
D gene: -
J gene: TRBJ2-1
V gene: TRBV24-1
CDR3 protein: CATSDLPTGFYNEQFF
CDR3 DNA: TGTGCCACCAGTGATTTGCCCACAGGGTTCTACAATGAGCAGTTCTTC

clone size: -
D gene: -
J gene: TRBJ2-3
V gene: TRBV24-1
CDR3 protein: CATSDLDSGSTDTQYF
CDR3 DNA: TGTGCCACCAGTGATTTGGATAGCGGTAGCACAGATACGCAGTATTTT

clone size: -
D gene: -
J gene: TRBJ2-7
V gene: TRBV29-1
CDR3 protein: CSVENPNYEQYF
CDR3 DNA: TGCAGCGTTGAAAATCCTAACTACGAGCAGTACTTC